This T cell receptor (beta chain) came from a study of CXCR3-negative and CXCR3-positive naive CD8 T cells. Study context: Each library gave roughly 1.5 +/- 0.3 million of approximately 150 million TRB reads. Findings of the study overall: Memory cells diverged, while naive CXCR3-positive and CXCR3-negative cells had similar TRBV-TRBJ usage. Both naive subsets showed comparably high diversity, and memory CD8+ cells showed much lower diversity.

With about 300,000 cells each, the CD8+ T cell subsets were individually sorted in triplicate. The CDR3 runs to 15 residues. CDR1 is SGHTA and CDR2 is FQGNSA in the germline V gene. Via 5' RACE with UMI labels, TRB cDNA libraries were prepared. TCRdb reprocessed the 5' RACE reads, with one entry per CDR3 protein and no DNA. The sample table includes roughly 41,000 distinct CDR3 sequences. In the case of this clonotype: Its cognate antigen is unknown.

Sequencing was carried out using memory CD8+ T cells from blood. This clonotype originated in a human donor in good health. Some clones in this sample may be carry-over from other donors' samples. The chain recombines TRBV7-2 with TRBJ1-3; with no DNA, the TCRdb D assignment of TRBD1 cannot be verified. Here the CDR3 reads CASSEWGGAGNTIYF.